The rows below give T cell receptor beta chains drawn from one sample of a study of blood T cells in healthy people across ages. TCRdb re-analysed the 5' RACE reads in MiXCR, keeping a single row per CDR3 protein. The sample holds roughly 500,000 distinct CDR3 sequences, 24% seen once. The data also belong to a second study, concerning T cells of mothers and their children.

The sequenced material came from blood. These receptors all stem from a boy between 10 and 17 years old in good health. Both conserved end residues are part of each CDR3. Each record gives: clone size, V gene, D gene, J gene, CDR3 protein, CDR3 DNA. The D gene is left open where the match is weak. The listing skips clone size in some rows; elsewhere it reads once, few, many or a size class.

size: few
V: TRBV7-2
D: .
J: TRBJ2-7
CDR3: CASSLAPNSYEQYF
DNA: TGTGCCAGCAGCTTAGCGCCTAATTCCTACGAGCAGTACTTC

size: .
V: TRBV7-2
D: TRBD2
J: TRBJ2-5
CDR3: CASSFSGVKETQYF
DNA: TGTGCCAGCAGCTTTAGCGGGGTTAAAGAGACCCAGTACTTC

size: many
V: TRBV4-1
D: .
J: TRBJ2-7
CDR3: CASSQVAGTSYEQYF
DNA: TGCGCCAGCAGCCAAGTGGCAGGGACATCCTACGAGCAGTACTTC

size: .
V: TRBV18
D: .
J: TRBJ2-2
CDR3: CASSPYRLITGELFF
DNA: TGTGCCAGCTCACCATATAGACTAATAACCGGGGAGCTGTTTTTT

size: few
V: TRBV27
D: .
J: TRBJ2-7
CDR3: CASSLGSASSYEQYF
DNA: TGTGCCAGCAGTTTAGGGAGCGCTAGCTCCTACGAGCAGTACTTC

size: .
V: TRBV4-3
D: TRBD2
J: TRBJ2-1
CDR3: CASSQDSGGVDNEQFF
DNA: TGCGCCAGCAGCCAAGATTCGGGAGGGGTCGACAATGAGCAGTTCTTC

size: few
V: TRBV12-3/TRBV12-4
D: TRBD1
J: TRBJ2-7
CDR3: CASSLALGQGAHEQYF
DNA: TGTGCCAGCAGTTTAGCCCTGGGGCAGGGGGCCCACGAGCAGTACTTC

size: .
V: TRBV7-9
D: TRBD2
J: TRBJ2-7
CDR3: CASSPTSGGTRSSYEQYF
DNA: TGTGCCAGCAGCCCTACTAGCGGGGGGACTCGCAGCTCCTACGAGCAGTACTTC

size: few
V: TRBV4-1
D: .
J: TRBJ1-4
CDR3: CASSQVDPLREKLFF
DNA: TGCGCCAGCAGCCAAGTTGACCCCCTTAGGGAAAAACTGTTTTTT

size: few
V: TRBV6-5
D: .
J: TRBJ2-5
CDR3: CASSYWDQETQYF
DNA: TGTGCCAGCAGTTACTGGGACCAAGAGACCCAGTACTTC

size: .
V: TRBV28
D: TRBD2
J: TRBJ2-4
CDR3: CASQRDWGKNIQYF
DNA: TGTGCCAGTCAGCGGGACTGGGGGAAAAACATTCAGTACTTC

size: .
V: TRBV20-1
D: .
J: TRBJ1-4
CDR3: CSARDTRGGEKLFF
DNA: TGCAGTGCTAGAGATACCCGGGGTGGGGAAAAACTGTTTTTT

size: .
V: TRBV7-9
D: .
J: TRBJ2-7
CDR3: CASSFAQGQAYEQYF
DNA: TGTGCCAGCAGCTTCGCGCAGGGACAAGCCTACGAGCAGTACTTC

size: .
V: TRBV4-3
D: TRBD2
J: TRBJ2-7
CDR3: CASSQDVIAGGSSYEQYF
DNA: TGCGCCAGCAGCCAAGATGTAATAGCGGGAGGTAGTTCCTACGAGCAGTACTTC

size: .
V: TRBV25-1
D: TRBD1
J: TRBJ2-7
CDR3: CASSDLFIGQVQNENSYEQYF
DNA: TGTGCCAGCAGTGATCTATTCATAGGACAGGTCCAGAACGAGAACTCCTACGAGCAGTACTTC

size: .
V: TRBV24-1
D: .
J: TRBJ2-7
CDR3: CATSDLLRLIYEQYF
DNA: TGTGCCACCAGTGATTTGTTGCGCTTAATTTACGAGCAGTACTTC

size: .
V: TRBV6-5
D: .
J: TRBJ2-5
CDR3: CACRARGQETQYF
DNA: TGTGCCTGCAGGGCGCGGGGACAAGAGACCCAGTACTTC

size: .
V: TRBV20-1
D: .
J: TRBJ2-7
CDR3: CSARDPQTISYEQYF
DNA: TGCAGTGCTAGAGATCCACAGACCATATCCTACGAGCAGTACTTC

size: .
V: TRBV7-9
D: TRBD1
J: TRBJ2-1
CDR3: CASISGTGNNEQFF
DNA: TGTGCCAGCATATCCGGGACAGGGAACAATGAGCAGTTCTTC